The T cell receptor beta chain described here comes from a study of blood T cells in healthy people across ages. Together with a sample-barcoded 5' primer, a J-beta primer mix was included in a second PCR lasting about 6 to 11 cycles. MiXCR was run by TCRdb on the 5' RACE reads, yielding one entry per CDR3 protein. Among 890,000 or so distinct CDR3 sequences listed, 55% to 65% were seen once. The V gene's germline CDR1 is SGHTA and CDR2 FQGNSA. The CDR3 length is 16 residues. With 1 base clipped from V and 1 base from J, the junction kept 7 bases outside the gene matches. The material sequenced was blood. The chain carries TRBV7-2 and TRBJ2-7; 7 nucleotides align to TRBD2. The clonotype originates from a man aged 25 to 40 in good health. CDR3 in DNA: TGTGCCAGCAGCTTAGAGGGCGGCGGGGGATCCTACGAGCAGTACTTC. Protein: CASSLEGGGGSYEQYF.